The 16 T cell receptor beta chains below come from one sample, sequenced in a study of T cell clonality in common variable immunodeficiency. Clones were read by immunoSEQ multiplex PCR, and TCRdb kept only the in-frame ones, dropping some. The record shows over 55,000 clones for this sample, with no singletons present. The source material was peripheral blood mononuclear cells. The receptor source for this set is a person between 18 and 75 years old in good health.

This clone was found many times. Sequencing ends 3 residues short of the CDR3 end; the germline J gene provides the rest. The rearrangement links TRBV19 to TRBJ2-5; TRBD1 aligns across 7 bases. Germline V lookup: CDR1 LNHDA, CDR2 SQIVND (reference sequence). Trimming took 1 base from V and 2 from J; bases not matched to a gene: 10. The CDR3 is made up of 17 amino acids. The CDR3 here is CASSIGDSQSFQETQYF. CDR3 DNA, as far as it was read: TGTGCCAGTAGTATAGGGGACAGTCAGAGTTTTCAAGAGACC.

This clone was seen ten or more times. The CDR3 goes on 3 residues after the read ends, and that part is filled in from the germline J gene. This rearrangement joins TRBV6-1 to TRBJ1-1, with D uncertain. CDR1 is MNHNS and CDR2 is SASEGT in the germline V gene. V shed 0 bases and J shed 6 bases, with 5 bases lying between them. The CDR3 covers 12 residues. The CDR3: CASSEATPEAFF. CDR3 bases read: TGTGCCAGCAGTGAAGCGACACCTGAA.

In its sample, this clone was seen many times. The read finishes 3 residues shy of the CDR3 end, and the germline J gene is used to complete it. V usage is TRBV23-1 and J usage is TRBJ2-1; D perhaps matches TRBD2 (5 bases). TRBV23-1 counts as an open reading frame of uncertain function. The CDR3 loop spans 16 amino acids. V was cut by 0 bases and J by 4 bases, with 13 bases left in between. The CDR3 DNA, read in part, is TGCGCCAGCAGTCAATCGCGGGCTACCGAATACAATGAG. Translating it yields CASSQSRATEYNE. The entire CDR3 reads CASSQSRATEYNEQFF.

Partial CDR3 DNA: TGTGCCAGTAGTCCCTCGACAGGGGCCCTAGTAGGTGGC. This codes for CASSPSTGALVGG. The full CDR3 is CASSPSTGALVGGYTF. This chain uses TRBV19 with TRBJ1-2; 8 positions agree with TRBD1. The read terminates 3 residues ahead of where the CDR3 ends, so the germline J gene completes it. Germline lookup yields CDR1 LNHDA and CDR2 SQIVND (reference sequence). The junction had 15 bases not matched to a gene; V was cut back by 5 bases and J by 7 bases. This CDR3 is 16 amino acids long.

In its sample, this clone was seen a few times. The CDR3 end falls 3 residues outside the read, so it is completed with the germline J gene. The chain employs TRBV5-1 and TRBJ1-2; TRBD1 aligns across 7 bases. V was pared by 6 bases and J by 5 bases, with 10 bases of the junction left unmatched. Germline CDR1 reads SGHRS; CDR2 reads YFSETQ. The CDR3 loop spans 14 amino acids. The covered CDR3 bases are TGCGCCAGCACCGTGGACAGGCCTGCTTATGGC. Encoded protein: CASTVDRPAYG. The full-length CDR3 reads as CASTVDRPAYGYTF.

This clone occurred many times. The read ends 3 residues before the CDR3 terminus; that terminus is restored from the germline J gene. This chain connects TRBV7-2 to TRBJ2-7; 7 bases fit TRBD2. CDR1 and CDR2 from the germline V gene are SGHTA and FQGNSA. This CDR3 region has 15 residues. V shed 1 base and J 0 bases; nucleotides not matched to a gene: 3. CDR3 loop: CASSLGSGSSYEQYF. The sequenced part of the CDR3 DNA is TGTGCCAGCAGCTTAGGTAGCGGGTCCTCCTACGAG.

The table lists this clone with many counts. With the read ending 3 residues before the CDR3 end, the germline J gene is used to fill in that end. V gene TRBV30 combines with J gene TRBJ2-7; D possibly corresponds to TRBD1 (7 bases). In germline, CDR1 is GTSNPN, CDR2 SVGIG (reference sequence). This CDR3 spans 13 amino acids. V gave up 4 bases and J gave up 1 base, with 11 bases separating them. The covered CDR3 bases are TGTGCCTGGACCGGGGGACAGTCCTACGAG. Protein product: CAWTGGQSYE. The CDR3 as a whole reads CAWTGGQSYEQYF.

The table lists this clone with many counts. The read terminates 3 residues before the CDR3 end, so the remaining end is supplied by the germline J gene. The rearrangement links TRBV5-1 to TRBJ1-4; weak D call: TRBD1 (5 bases). Trimming left V 0 bases short and J 3 bases short, with 12 bases between. The CDR3 runs to 16 residues. Germline V lookup: CDR1 SGHRS, CDR2 YFSETQ. The CDR3 reads CASSLGVGRANEKLFF. The sequenced part of the CDR3 DNA is TGCGCCAGCAGCTTGGGTGTGGGCAGGGCTAATGAAAAA.

This clone has at least ten counts. The read finishes 3 residues shy of the CDR3 end, and the germline J gene is used to complete it. This chain links TRBV7-3 with TRBJ2-1; D gene ambiguous. CDR1 and CDR2 from the germline V gene are SGHTA and FQGTGA. V lost 6 bases and J lost 5, with 11 bases in between. The CDR3 contains 13 residues. CDR3 residues: CASRKPGDNEQFF. CDR3 DNA (partial): TGTGCCAGCAGAAAACCAGGTGACAATGAG.

The table lists this clone with many counts. The read comes to an end 3 residues before the CDR3 does, leaving the germline J gene to fill in the end. The gene calls are TRBV5-1 and TRBJ2-7; 9 bases are a match to TRBD1. V was pared by 4 bases and J by 5 bases, with 10 bases of the junction left unmatched. This CDR3 has 15 residues. Germline V gives CDR1 SGHRS, CDR2 YFSETQ. The CDR3 protein is CASSGTGTGFDEQYF. The part of the CDR3 DNA that was read is TGCGCCAGCAGCGGAACCGGGACAGGGTTTGACGAG.

This clone came up many times. The read ends 3 residues before the CDR3 terminus; that terminus is restored from the germline J gene. This chain connects TRBV20-1 to TRBJ2-1; 12 bases fit TRBD2. The CDR3 has 15 amino acids. V dropped 4 bases and J dropped 8; count of bases not matched to a gene: 9. Germline assignment: CDR1 DFQATT and CDR2 SNEGSKA (reference sequence). The CDR3 is CSAKTGLAGWDEQFF. CDR3 DNA, as far as it was read: TGCAGTGCTAAAACCGGACTAGCGGGATGGGATGAG.

This clone was picked up many times. The read ends 3 residues before the CDR3 terminus; that terminus is restored from the germline J gene. The V call is TRBV19, the J call TRBJ2-3; TRBD2 aligns across 8 bases. The trim removed 3 bases at V and 6 bases at J, leaving 8 bases unmatched. The germline V gene has CDR1 LNHDA and CDR2 SQIVND (reference sequence). This CDR3 is 15 amino acids long. The CDR3 protein is CASSIASGLSDTQYF. The part of the CDR3 DNA that was read is TGTGCCAGTAGTATTGCTAGCGGGTTAAGCGATACG.

This clone was detected a few times. The read ends 3 residues shy of where the CDR3 ends; the end is completed using the germline J gene. The chain is built from TRBV2 and TRBJ1-1; D may be TRBD1 (6 bases). The CDR3 runs 14 residues. The germline V and J ends were trimmed by 4 bases and 4 bases, with 13 bases remaining between them. The germline CDR1 and CDR2 sequences are SNHLY and FYNNEI. CDR3 DNA (partial): TGTGCCAGCAGTGTACAGGGTTTGGGCACTGAA. Encoded protein: CASSVQGLGTE. The CDR3 in full is CASSVQGLGTEAFF. The variable domain in full, completed from reference TRBV2 and TRBJ1-1, reads EPEVTQTPSHQVTQMGQEVILRCVPISNHLYFYWYRQILGQKVEFLVSFYNNEISEKSEIFDDQFSVERPDGSNFTLKIRSTKLEDSAMYFCASSVQGLGTEAFFGQGTRLTVV.

At least ten counts were recorded for this clone. The read gets to within 3 residues of the CDR3 end, and the germline J gene fills in the rest. The rearrangement links TRBV29-1 to TRBJ1-1; 7 bases map to TRBD1. Germline CDR1 and CDR2: SQVTM and ANQGSEA. The CDR3 covers 11 residues. CDR3: CSATGVLEAFF. The DNA read from the CDR3 is TGCAGCGCAACAGGGGTCTTGGAA.

This clone came up many times. The read gets to within 3 residues of the CDR3 end, and the germline J gene fills in the rest. The chain employs TRBV5-5 and TRBJ1-3, with TRBD1 identical over 8 bases. V shed 3 bases and J 0 bases; nucleotides not matched to a gene: 2. The V gene's germline CDR1 is SGHKS and CDR2 YYEKEE (reference sequence). This CDR3 region has 15 residues. CDR3 DNA (partial): TGTGCCAGCAGCTACGGGACAGGCTCTGGAAACACC. Protein: CASSYGTGSGNT. In full, the CDR3 is CASSYGTGSGNTIYF. The entire variable domain, with the rest obtained from reference TRBV5-5 and TRBJ1-3, is as follows: DAGVTQSPTHLIKTRGQQVTLRCSPISGHKSVSWYQQVLGQGPQFIFQYYEKEERGRGNFPDRFSARQFPNYSSELNVNALLLGDSALYLCASSYGTGSGNTIYFGEGSWLTVV.

This clone appeared many times. The CDR3 extends 3 residues past the end of the read, so its final part is completed from the germline J gene. The rearrangement uses TRBV2 and TRBJ2-1; no clear D gene. From germline, CDR1 is SNHLY and CDR2 FYNNEI. The CDR3 has 11 amino acids. The germline V and J ends were trimmed by 2 bases and 7 bases, with 3 bases remaining between them. CDR3 residues: CASSERNEQFF. CDR3 DNA, as far as it was read: TGTGCCAGCAGTGAACGGAATGAG. The full variable domain, rest sourced from reference TRBV2 and TRBJ2-1, is EPEVTQTPSHQVTQMGQEVILRCVPISNHLYFYWYRQILGQKVEFLVSFYNNEISEKSEIFDDQFSVERPDGSNFTLKIRSTKLEDSAMYFCASSERNEQFFGPGTRLTVL.